This TCR beta chain was found in a study of cytomegalovirus exposure and HLA in healthy donors. Study-wide points: The listing of 150 or so TCR beta chains classed them as cytomegalovirus-associated.

In regard to this clone: Its antigen is not identified.

This CDR3 is 14 amino acids long. Per the germline V gene, CDR1 is SGHVS and CDR2 is FNYEAQ. With 6 bases clipped from V and 10 bases from J, the junction kept 5 bases outside the gene matches. The study ran its PCR with 60 Vbeta and 13 Jbeta primers. Data came from immunoSEQ multiplex PCR; TCRdb stores just in-frame clones and leaves some out. The sample lists roughly 250,000 clones, about four fifths occurring once. The chain links TRBV7-6 to TRBJ1-6, with 11 bases fitting TRBD1. Sequences were obtained from PBMCs. This clonotype originated in a woman between 40 and 50 years old in good health and CMV-seropositive. DNA for the CDR3: TGTGCCAGCAGTTGGGACAGGGGGGACTCACCCCTCCACTTT. Its translation is CASSWDRGDSPLHF. The complete variable domain, with remaining parts taken from reference TRBV7-6 and TRBJ1-6, reads GAGVSQSPRYKVTKRGQDVALRCDPISGHVSLYWYRQALGQGPEFLTYFNYEAQQDKSGLPNDRFSAERPEGSISTLTIQRTEQRDSAMYRCASSWDRGDSPLHFGNGTRLTVT.